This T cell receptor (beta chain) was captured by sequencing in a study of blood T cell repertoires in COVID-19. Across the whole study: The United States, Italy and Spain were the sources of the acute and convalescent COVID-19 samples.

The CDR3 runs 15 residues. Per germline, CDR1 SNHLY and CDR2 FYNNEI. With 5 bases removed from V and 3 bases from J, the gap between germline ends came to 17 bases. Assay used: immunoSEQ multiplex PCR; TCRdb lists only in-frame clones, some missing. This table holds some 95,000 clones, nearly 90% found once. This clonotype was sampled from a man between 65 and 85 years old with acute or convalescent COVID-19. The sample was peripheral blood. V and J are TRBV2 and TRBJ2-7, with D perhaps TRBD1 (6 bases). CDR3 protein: CASSQGKPGLYEQYF. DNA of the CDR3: TGTGCCAGCAGTCAGGGGAAACCCGGGCTCTACGAGCAGTACTTC.